Reported below is one T cell receptor (beta chain). Its antigen is not identified. This specimen comes from a study of T cell responses to AZD1222 COVID-19 vaccine. General observations from the study: Donors skewed white British and female; clonal diversity was possibly underestimated. The study reported that nearly half of spike-specific TCRs target unmutated variant regions. Vaccine-associated CD4 TCRs spanned spike, dominant at 160-218 and 743-854. Just a handful of AZD1222 recipients were seropositive at baseline.

Clones were sequenced by immunoSEQ multiplex PCR, and TCRdb holds only the in-frame ones, with some missing. The profile shows more than 120,000 clones, approximately 90% of them singletons. Trimming removed 4 bases at V and 2 bases at J, with 8 bases between. Looked up from germline, CDR1 is SGHRS and CDR2 is YFSETQ. The CDR3 consists of 13 residues. This chain joins TRBV5-1 and TRBJ2-3; no clear D. This receptor was identified in an adult who received the AZD1222 COVID-19 vaccine. Sequences were derived from peripheral blood, sampled 28 days after the second AZD1222 dose. CDR3 sequence reads: CASSRLFTDTQYF. CDR3 bases: TGCGCCAGCAGCCGCCTCTTCACAGATACGCAGTATTTT. Full variable domain (missing parts from reference TRBV5-1 and TRBJ2-3): KAGVTQTPRYLIKTRGQQVTLSCSPISGHRSVSWYQQTPGQGLQFLFEYFSETQRNKGNFPGRFSGRQFSNSRSEMNVSTLELGDSALYLCASSRLFTDTQYFGPGTRLTVL.